The 27 T cell receptor beta chains reported below all come from one sample, sequenced in a study of OX40 agonist ivuxolimab in advanced cancers. Produced via immunoSEQ multiplex PCR; TCRdb's table is partial and in-frame only. The sample lists tens of thousands of clones; 80% were seen once. Sample: CD4+ or CD8+ T cells sorted from blood, taken in a trial of the OX40 agonist ivuxolimab. The source of these receptors is an adult with an advanced solid tumor such as melanoma, head and neck, liver or kidney cancer.

The V call is TRBV27, the J call TRBJ2-7; 11 nucleotides line up with TRBD2. J lost 7 bases, V lost 5 bases, and 4 bases had no gene match. Per germline, CDR1 MNHEY and CDR2 SMNVEV (reference sequence). CDR3 length equals 13 residues. CDR3 residues: CASSPRLAGEQYF. CDR3 in DNA: TGTGCCAGCAGTCCTCGACTAGCGGGGGAGCAGTACTTC.

CDR3 in amino acids: CASSVATGGNTEAFF. CDR3 DNA: TGTGCCAGCAGCGTAGCGACAGGTGGGAACACTGAAGCTTTCTTT. This chain joins TRBV9 and TRBJ1-1; TRBD1 might be the D (6 bases). This CDR3 has 15 residues. Trimming shortened V by 0 bases and J by 1 base, and 10 bases separated the two germline ends. The germline CDR1 and CDR2 sequences are SGDLS and YYNGEE.

The chain joins TRBV28 to TRBJ2-7; D ambiguous. Trimming took 3 bases from V and 6 from J, leaving 21 bases between them. This CDR3 spans 16 amino acids. CDR1 MDHEN and CDR2 SYDVKM come from the germline V gene. The CDR3 here is CASSLVRYGPLGEQYF. In nucleotides, the CDR3 is TGTGCCAGCAGTTTGGTCCGGTACGGCCCCTTGGGCGAGCAGTACTTC.

V is TRBV11-3 and J is TRBJ2-3; a possible D gene is TRBD2 (6 bases). This CDR3 comprises 15 residues. Germline CDR1 is SGHNT and CDR2 is YENEEA. The V end was cut by 4 bases, the J end by 6 bases, with 17 bases between. The chain's CDR3 is CASSYRYAGSDTQYF. DNA for the CDR3: TGTGCCAGCAGCTATAGGTATGCCGGGAGCGATACGCAGTATTTT.

The genes are TRBV10-2 and TRBJ2-5; tentatively, D is TRBD1 or TRBD2 (6 bases each). The CDR3 is 13 residues long. Deletions cut 6 bases from V and 5 bases from J, with 13 bases between. The germline CDR1 and CDR2 sequences are WSHSY and SAAADI. The CDR3 nucleotides read TGCGCCAGCAGAAGGGGGGCCGGGGAGACCCAGTACTTC. Translated: CASRRGAGETQYF.

A note on this clone: Germline and junction disagree at one end, which may indicate a read error. The chain carries TRBV28 and TRBJ2-7, with no clear D. The CDR3 sequence is 12 residues long. CDR1 and CDR2 (germline): MDHEN, SYDVKM. The CDR3 here is CVSSSSTYEQYF. The DNA for the CDR3 is TGTGTCAGCAGTTCCTCTACTTACGAGCAGTACTTC.

V usage is TRBV11-2 and J usage is TRBJ2-2; no definite D call. V gave up 1 base and J gave up 6 bases, with 15 bases separating them. Germline-derived CDR1 and CDR2 are SGHAT and FQNNGV. The CDR3 spans 16 residues. In DNA, the CDR3 is TGTGCCAGCAGCTTAGCATCTATAGGGCGCGCCGGGGAGCTGTTTTTT. Translating it yields CASSLASIGRAGELFF.

V usage is TRBV28 and J usage is TRBJ1-1; D is unresolved. Germline loops: CDR1 MDHEN, CDR2 SYDVKM. The CDR3 has 13 residues. V lost 7 bases to trimming and J lost 1 base, with 10 bases between them. The CDR3 bases are TGTGCCAGCACCTCTCTCAGGAACACTGAAGCTTTCTTT. Amino acid sequence: CASTSLRNTEAFF.

This sequence joins TRBV9 and TRBJ1-1, with D hard to call. The CDR3 consists of 14 residues. V shed 0 bases and J shed 1 base, with 7 bases lying between them. Germline-derived CDR1 and CDR2 are SGDLS and YYNGEE. CDR3 protein: CASSVVPENTEAFF. CDR3 DNA: TGTGCCAGCAGCGTAGTGCCAGAGAACACTGAAGCTTTCTTT. The variable domain in full, completed from reference TRBV9 and TRBJ1-1, reads DSGVTQTPKHLITATGQRVTLRCSPRSGDLSVYWYQQSLDQGLQFLIQYYNGEERAKGNILERFSAQQFPDLHSELNLSSLELGDSALYFCASSVVPENTEAFFGQGTRLTVV.

V is TRBV5-4 and J is TRBJ1-1, with D unresolved. The CDR3 consists of 14 residues. Germline V CDR1 and CDR2: SGHNT, YYREEE (reference sequence). The V gene lost 1 base and the J gene lost 0 bases, with 7 bases spanning the gap. CDR3 sequence (DNA): TGTGCCAGCAGCTTGATCCAGATGAACACTGAAGCTTTCTTT. This gives the protein CASSLIQMNTEAFF.

This rearrangement joins TRBV19 to TRBJ2-5, with D perhaps TRBD2 (7 bases). The CDR3 has 13 residues. Germline V gene sequence: CDR1 LNHDA, CDR2 SQIVND (reference sequence). Trimming took off 3 bases at V and 5 bases at J, with 10 bases between the two ends. DNA of the CDR3: TGTGCCAGTAGTATTGGGGGGGCGGAGACCCAGTACTTC. This codes for CASSIGGAETQYF.

This chain connects TRBV5-4 to TRBJ2-1; 15 bases agree with TRBD2. Trimming removed 4 bases from V and 6 bases from J; junction bases left unmatched: 5. Germline-derived CDR1 and CDR2 are SGHNT and YYREEE (reference sequence). The CDR3 is 16 residues long. In nucleotides, the CDR3 is TGTGCCAGCAGCGTAGGGACTAGCGGGAGGTTCAATGAGCAGTTCTTC. This encodes CASSVGTSGRFNEQFF.

V is TRBV7-9 and J is TRBJ2-7; 8 nucleotides match TRBD2. The CDR3 is made up of 16 amino acids. Germline CDR1 and CDR2: SEHNR and FQNEAQ (reference sequence). Trimming cost V 5 bases and J 5 bases; bases outside gene matches: 14. This CDR3 reads CASSRDSIAGWNEQYF. DNA for the CDR3: TGTGCCAGCAGCCGCGACTCAATAGCGGGGTGGAACGAGCAGTACTTC. The full variable domain, rest sourced from reference TRBV7-9 and TRBJ2-7, is DTGVSQNPRHKITKRGQNVTFRCDPISEHNRLYWYRQTLGQGPEFLTYFQNEAQLEKSRLLSDRFSAERPKGSFSTLEIQRTEQGDSAMYLCASSRDSIAGWNEQYFGPGTRLTVT.

The V call is TRBV2, the J call TRBJ2-3; TRBD1 matches at 10 bases. Trimming cost V 6 bases and J 2 bases; bases outside gene matches: 5. Per germline, CDR1 SNHLY and CDR2 FYNNEI. The length of the CDR3 is 15 residues. For the CDR3, the DNA is TGTGCCAGCAGCGACAGGGGGCGGAACACAGATACGCAGTATTTT. It is translated as CASSDRGRNTDTQYF.

This clone was counted between two and nine times. The V call is TRBV28, the J call TRBJ2-7; the D gene could be TRBD1 or TRBD2 (6 bases each). This CDR3 spans 15 amino acids. The ends were cut back, 11 bases at V and 4 bases at J, with 24 bases in the middle. Germline V gene data show CDR1 as MDHEN and CDR2 as SYDVKM. The CDR3 DNA sequence: TGTGCCTTAGGTGGGGACTCTAGGGGGACATACGAGCAGTACTTC. Its protein is CALGGDSRGTYEQYF.

With regard to this clone: One end of the junction fails to match germline, which may point to a read error. Other DNA variants within this sample encode the same CDR3. The V and J genes are TRBV5-1 and TRBJ1-2, with 8 nucleotides matching TRBD1. Germline V gives CDR1 SGHRS, CDR2 YFSETQ. CDR3 length: 16 residues. The CDR3 region is CASSLGVSTGDYGYTF. The CDR3, as DNA: TGCGCCAGCAGCTTGGGGGTCTCGACAGGGGATTATGGCTACACCTTT.

The V gene is TRBV19, the J gene TRBJ2-2, with unresolved D. The CDR3 has 13 amino acids. The V gene lost 8 bases and the J gene lost 3 bases, with 10 bases spanning the gap. In germline, CDR1 is LNHDA, CDR2 SQIVND (reference sequence). CDR3: CASPRPHTGELFF. Here the CDR3 DNA reads TGTGCCAGTCCCCGTCCCCACACCGGGGAGCTGTTTTTT. Combining the CDR3 with reference TRBV19 and TRBJ2-2 gives the whole variable domain DGGITQSPKYLFRKEGQNVTLSCEQNLNHDAMYWYRQDPGQGLRLIYYSQIVNDFQKGDIAEGYSVSREKKESFPLTVTSAQKNPTAFYLCASPRPHTGELFFGEGSRLTVL.

The CDR3 spells CASSPGLAGGVTDTQYF. In nucleotides, the CDR3 is TGCGCCAGCAGCCCCGGACTAGCGGGAGGGGTAACAGATACGCAGTATTTT. J is TRBJ2-3 and V is TRBV5-1, with TRBD2 identical over 15 bases. This CDR3 has 17 amino acids. The germline gives CDR1 SGHRS, CDR2 YFSETQ. J gave up 3 bases and V 4 bases, and 6 bases lay outside the gene matches.

The rearrangement joins TRBV4-1 to TRBJ2-4; perhaps TRBD1 as D (5 bases). The V end was cut by 0 bases, the J end by 2 bases, with 23 bases between. This CDR3 has 20 amino acids. The germline CDR1 and CDR2 sequences are MGHRA and YSYEKL. CDR3 DNA: TGCGCCAGCAGCCAAGATAGGCAGGGCCTGGCCCTTATTACCAAAAACATTCAGTACTTC. It yields the protein CASSQDRQGLALITKNIQYF.

The chain recombines TRBV30 with TRBJ2-5, with 9 bases fitting TRBD2. Trimming took 4 bases from V and 5 from J; bases not matched to a gene: 5. Germline assignment: CDR1 GTSNPN and CDR2 SVGIG (reference sequence). The CDR3 runs 13 residues. The chain's CDR3 is CAWTVAGVETQYF. Here the CDR3 DNA reads TGTGCCTGGACCGTAGCGGGAGTGGAGACCCAGTACTTC.

The chain uses TRBV12-5 and TRBJ2-1; D is ambiguous. The CDR3 totals 11 residues. Between the trimmed V and J ends, which lost 5 bases and 7 bases, there was a span of 6 bases. Germline V lookup: CDR1 LGHNT, CDR2 FRNRAP. CDR3 residues: CASGHENEQFF. CDR3 nucleotides: TGTGCTAGTGGTCACGAGAATGAGCAGTTCTTC.

By share, this clone counts as medium-sized. This chain joins TRBV6-5 and TRBJ2-5, with 7 bases matching TRBD1. In germline, CDR1 is MNHEY, CDR2 SVGAGI. This CDR3 is built from 14 residues. Trimming removed 5 bases from V and 1 base from J; junction bases left unmatched: 4. DNA for the CDR3: TGTGCCAGCAGTACGGGACAGCTCCAAGAGACCCAGTACTTC. Protein sequence: CASSTGQLQETQYF.

The genes are TRBV7-9 and TRBJ2-1; no clear D gene. The CDR3 spans 12 residues. Trimming stripped 0 bases from V and 8 bases from J, with 5 bases between. Per germline, CDR1 SEHNR and CDR2 FQNEAQ (reference sequence). The CDR3 spells CASSLAWDEQFF. In DNA, the CDR3 is TGTGCCAGCAGCTTAGCATGGGATGAGCAGTTCTTC.

The rearrangement links TRBV13 to TRBJ2-1; no reliable D call. Trimming took off 3 bases at V and 5 bases at J, with 14 bases between the two ends. CDR1 and CDR2 from the germline V gene are PRHDT and FYEKMQ (reference sequence). The CDR3 extends over 15 amino acids. The CDR3 is CASSFRQVRNNEQFF. The CDR3 DNA reads as TGTGCCAGCAGCTTCCGACAAGTTAGGAACAATGAGCAGTTCTTC.

The genes are TRBV4-1 and TRBJ1-4; D is possibly TRBD1 (6 bases). Trimming took off 5 bases at V and 0 bases at J, with 13 bases between the two ends. The CDR3 runs to 16 residues. Germline V gene lookup returns CDR1 MGHRA and CDR2 YSYEKL. For the CDR3, the DNA is TGCGCCAGCAGCTCCCCCACAGGGCCAACTAATGAAAAACTGTTTTTT. It yields the protein CASSSPTGPTNEKLFF.

This chain links TRBV7-9 with TRBJ2-7, with 10 bases aligning to TRBD1. CDR3 length equals 14 residues. Trimming cost V 7 bases and J 1 base; bases outside gene matches: 4. Germline V gene sequence: CDR1 SEHNR, CDR2 FQNEAQ (reference sequence). The CDR3 DNA sequence: TGTGCCAGCAATGGGGACAGGGGATCCTACGAGCAGTACTTC. It specifies CASNGDRGSYEQYF.

The chain is built from TRBV9 and TRBJ2-7; D is perhaps TRBD1 or TRBD2 (5 bases each). Germline V gene lookup returns CDR1 SGDLS and CDR2 YYNGEE. V was trimmed by 4 bases and J by 6 bases, leaving 17 bases between them. The CDR3 has 14 residues. CDR3 sequence reads: CASSPGAGTGEQYF. CDR3 nucleotides: TGTGCCAGCAGCCCAGGAGCCGGGACGGGCGAGCAGTACTTC.